This T cell receptor (beta chain) stems from a study of cytomegalovirus exposure and HLA in healthy donors. Sequencing was performed with immunoSEQ multiplex PCR; in TCRdb, only in-frame clones are kept and a portion is missing. This sample has over 150,000 clones, with around 92% found just once. Sample: PBMCs. This TCR was recovered from a man aged 18 to 30 in good health and CMV-seropositive.

The CDR3 protein is CASSVLGTGGYNEQFF. In nucleotides, the CDR3 is TGTGCCAGCAGCGTACTGGGGACAGGGGGATACAATGAGCAGTTCTTC. V and J are TRBV9 and TRBJ2-1; the match to TRBD1 covers 11 bases. The CDR3 loop spans 16 amino acids. CDR1 is SGDLS, CDR2 YYNGEE, per germline. Trimming cost V 1 base and J 4 bases; bases outside gene matches: 4.